The 19 T cell receptor beta chains presented below share a single source sample, sequenced in a study of blood T cell repertoires in COVID-19. The assay was immunoSEQ multiplex PCR, and TCRdb's table has in-frame clones only and misses some. The repertoire holds fewer than 350,000 clones, approximately 90% seen once, with 2% to 2.5% in the top ten. The specimen was PBMCs or T cells enriched from blood (not recorded which). These receptors were obtained from a woman aged 35 to 49 with acute COVID-19.

J is TRBJ1-2 and V is TRBV4-3; 8 bases map to TRBD1. With V trimmed by 0 bases and J by 8 bases, 5 bases remained unmatched. The CDR3 runs to 14 residues. Germline loops: CDR1 LGHNA, CDR2 YSLEER. The CDR3 loop is CASSQEAGGKGYTF. The CDR3 bases are TGCGCCAGCAGCCAAGAGGCAGGGGGCAAGGGCTACACCTTC.

This sequence joins TRBV18 and TRBJ1-1; possible D gene TRBD1, 5 bases. V was pared by 5 bases and J by 5 bases, with 18 bases between. Germline V gene data show CDR1 as KGHSH and CDR2 as LQKENI. The CDR3 loop spans 15 amino acids. The CDR3 is CASSSNSGGSTEAFF. The CDR3 bases are TGTGCCAGCTCATCGAATTCCGGGGGTTCAACTGAAGCTTTCTTT.

CDR3 residues: CASSEQRYSNQPQHF. The CDR3 coding sequence is TGTGCCAGCAGTGAGCAGCGATATAGCAATCAGCCCCAGCATTTT. This rearrangement joins TRBV2 to TRBJ1-5; D remains unclear. The CDR3 loop spans 15 amino acids. Germline V gene lookup returns CDR1 SNHLY and CDR2 FYNNEI. The V and J ends lost 3 bases and 0 bases respectively, with 9 bases between them.

The chain joins TRBV9 to TRBJ2-1; 10 bases match TRBD2. Germline V gives CDR1 SGDLS, CDR2 YYNGEE. The CDR3 has 16 amino acids. V dropped 6 bases and J dropped 0; count of bases not matched to a gene: 6. CDR3 region: CASTPTSGDSYNEQFF. The CDR3 DNA reads as TGTGCCAGCACTCCCACTAGCGGGGACTCCTACAATGAGCAGTTCTTC.

J is TRBJ1-1 and V is TRBV27, with D tentatively TRBD1 (5 bases). This CDR3 is 15 amino acids long. V lost 1 base, J lost 2 bases, and 11 bases lay in between. Germline CDR1 and CDR2: MNHEY and SMNVEV (reference sequence). CDR3 nucleotides: TGTGCCAGCAGTTTATTCAGGGTCGGAAACACTGAAGCTTTCTTT. This gives the protein CASSLFRVGNTEAFF.

The chain recombines TRBV7-9 with TRBJ1-2; D possibly corresponds to TRBD1 (5 bases). V shed 5 bases and J shed 6 bases, with 16 bases lying between them. Germline CDR1 reads SEHNR; CDR2 reads FQNEAQ (reference sequence). The CDR3 loop spans 14 amino acids. The CDR3 DNA is TGTGCCAGCAGCCCTTCAGGGCAGGGTGATGGCTACACCTTC. It codes for CASSPSGQGDGYTF. Complete variable domain (other parts from reference TRBV7-9 and TRBJ1-2): DTGVSQNPRHKITKRGQNVTFRCDPISEHNRLYWYRQTLGQGPEFLTYFQNEAQLEKSRLLSDRFSAERPKGSFSTLEIQRTEQGDSAMYLCASSPSGQGDGYTFGSGTRLTVV.

The sample holds one count of this clone. The chain joins TRBV2 to TRBJ2-7; D gene unclear. V lost 5 bases and J 4 bases, leaving 6 bases between the germline ends. From germline, CDR1 is SNHLY and CDR2 FYNNEI. This CDR3 spans 11 amino acids. Written as DNA, the CDR3 is TGTGCCAGCAGTACTGGTTACGAGCAGTACTTC. This gives the protein CASSTGYEQYF. The full variable domain, its missing parts supplied by reference TRBV2 and TRBJ2-7, is EPEVTQTPSHQVTQMGQEVILRCVPISNHLYFYWYRQILGQKVEFLVSFYNNEISEKSEIFDDQFSVERPDGSNFTLKIRSTKLEDSAMYFCASSTGYEQYFGPGTRLTVT.

This clone was found once. The chain links TRBV5-6 to TRBJ2-6; TRBD2 is a possible D gene (5 bases). From germline, CDR1 is SGHDT and CDR2 YYEEEE. V shed 0 bases and J shed 0 bases, with 10 bases lying between them. The CDR3 runs to 17 residues. The CDR3 loop reads CASSLGVGSSGANVLTF. The CDR3 DNA reads as TGTGCCAGCAGCTTGGGGGTAGGGAGCTCTGGGGCCAACGTCCTGACTTTC. The full variable domain, its missing parts supplied by reference TRBV5-6 and TRBJ2-6, is DAGVTQSPTHLIKTRGQQVTLRCSPKSGHDTVSWYQQALGQGPQFIFQYYEEEERQRGNFPDRFSGHQFPNYSSELNVNALLLGDSALYLCASSLGVGSSGANVLTFGAGSRLTVL.

The chain has TRBV9 and TRBJ2-3, with TRBD2 matching 9 bases. Germline V CDR1 and CDR2: SGDLS, YYNGEE. The CDR3 has 16 amino acids. V was pared by 4 bases and J by 3 bases, with 9 bases of the junction left unmatched. CDR3 sequence: CASSPTAGGPTDTQYF. The DNA of the CDR3 is TGTGCCAGCAGCCCAACCGCGGGAGGGCCGACAGATACGCAGTATTTT.

The chain links TRBV4-1 to TRBJ1-6; no clear D. Germline V gives CDR1 MGHRA, CDR2 YSYEKL. V dropped 1 base and J dropped 4 bases, with 11 bases sitting between them. This CDR3 region has 16 residues. CDR3 coding DNA: TGCGCCAGCAGCCAAGTTCAACGACTATATAATTCACCCCTCCACTTT. Amino acids: CASSQVQRLYNSPLHF.

J is TRBJ2-3 and V is TRBV7-2; 7 nucleotides align to TRBD2. The ends lost 3 bases at V and 0 bases at J; junction bases unmatched: 6. CDR1 is SGHTA, CDR2 FQGNSA, per germline. The CDR3 is 16 amino acids. CDR3: CASSLSGISSTDTQYF. As DNA, the CDR3 is TGTGCCAGCAGCTTGAGCGGGATTTCTAGCACAGATACGCAGTATTTT.

The chain has TRBV24-1 and TRBJ1-5, with TRBD1 identical over 9 bases. After removal of 7 bases from V and 4 bases from J, the junction contained 4 bases not matched to a gene. The CDR3 is 14 amino acids. Germline values: CDR1 KGHDR, CDR2 SFDVKD. Written as DNA, the CDR3 is TGTGCCACCAGATCCGGGACAGGGAATCAGCCCCAGCATTTT. This gives the protein CATRSGTGNQPQHF.

This sequence joins TRBV6-2 or TRBV6-3 and TRBJ2-7; 10 bases are a match to TRBD2. J gave up 4 bases and V 5 bases, and 5 bases lay outside the gene matches. CDR1 is MNHEY, CDR2 SVGEGT, per germline. This CDR3 is built from 14 residues. The CDR3 coding sequence is TGTGCCAGCAGTGATAAGACTAGCGGGTACGAGCAGTACTTC. As protein: CASSDKTSGYEQYF.

This chain connects TRBV13 to TRBJ1-4, with D possibly TRBD1 on 5 matching bases. The CDR3 runs to 14 residues. Trimming removed 5 bases at V and 7 bases at J, with 14 bases between. The germline V gene has CDR1 PRHDT and CDR2 FYEKMQ (reference sequence). Written as DNA, the CDR3 is TGTGCCAGCAGCCTCAGGGCAGAAATTGAAAAACTGTTTTTT. This encodes CASSLRAEIEKLFF.

The table lists this clone with a few counts. At the DNA level, this CDR3 is encoded by other sequences in the same sample as well. The rearrangement joins TRBV3-1 (or the pseudogene TRBV3-2) to TRBJ2-7, with D perhaps matching TRBD2 (5 bases). This CDR3 is 11 amino acids long. The V gene's germline CDR1 is LGHDT and CDR2 YNNKEL (reference sequence). V dropped 1 base and J dropped 7 bases, with 5 bases sitting between them. CDR3 DNA sequence: TGTGCCAGCAGCCAAGGAGGGGAGCAGTACTTC. It translates to CASSQGGEQYF.

A remark on this clone: At the DNA level, this CDR3 is encoded by other sequences in the same sample as well. The rearrangement links TRBV18 to TRBJ2-3, with D unclear. V lost 2 bases and J lost 0, with 3 bases in between. Germline-derived CDR1 and CDR2 are KGHSH and LQKENI. The CDR3 runs 13 residues. The CDR3 region has the DNA TGTGCCAGCTCACCATCTAGCACAGATACGCAGTATTTT. Amino acid sequence: CASSPSSTDTQYF.

The rearrangement uses TRBV7-2 and TRBJ1-2; weak D call: TRBD1 (6 bases). The CDR3 totals 16 residues. Trimming cost V 2 bases and J 8 bases, with 21 bases left between them. Germline V gene lookup returns CDR1 SGHTA and CDR2 FQGNSA. This chain's CDR3 is CASSLIKGGFVRGYTF. CDR3 sequence (DNA): TGTGCCAGCAGCTTAATTAAGGGGGGGTTCGTGCGCGGCTACACCTTC. Filled out from reference TRBV7-2 and TRBJ1-2, the complete variable domain reads GAGVSQSPSNKVTEKGKDVELRCDPISGHTALYWYRQSLGQGLEFLIYFQGNSAPDKSGLPSDRFSAERTGGSVSTLTIQRTQQEDSAVYLCASSLIKGGFVRGYTFGSGTRLTVV.

The rearrangement joins TRBV19 to TRBJ2-2; perhaps TRBD1 as D (6 bases). Germline V lookup: CDR1 LNHDA, CDR2 SQIVND (reference sequence). V was trimmed by 6 bases and J by 6 bases, leaving 17 bases between them. The CDR3 is 15 residues long. The CDR3 bases are TGTGCCAGTAGCAAACCTACAGGGTCCTCCGGGGAGCTGTTTTTT. Its protein product is CASSKPTGSSGELFF.

This clone was seen only once. V is TRBV7-2 and J is TRBJ2-3; tentatively, D is TRBD2 (5 bases). In germline, CDR1 is SGHTA, CDR2 FQGNSA. CDR3 length: 15 amino acids. Trimming removed 5 bases from V and 2 bases from J, with 14 bases in between. CDR3 sequence: CASSPGQRTTDTQYF. The CDR3, as DNA: TGTGCCAGCAGCCCTGGCCAGCGGACCACAGATACGCAGTATTTT.